The clone carrying this T cell receptor (beta chain) appeared a few times. Its antigen is not identified. The data are from a study of vaccination effects on CD4 cells after COVID-19. Study conclusions and caveats: There was marked clonal contraction among infection- and vaccine-induced clones late after vaccination.

Peptide-pool stimulation followed by sequencing identified expanded antigen-specific CD4+ clonotypes in the ViraFEST assay. Scientists isolated CD4+ T cells after a roughly nine-day culture period ended. No vaccinee had earlier SARS-CoV-2 infection, and nucleocapsid antibodies were negative. Every well got around 2 million PBMC, which were grown with around 9.2 IU/ml IL-2 and about 10 ug/ml peptides. Half the medium was replaced with IL-2 medium on days 3 and 7. V lost 0 bases and J lost 6, with 14 bases in between. The germline gives CDR1 GTSNPN, CDR2 SVGIG (reference sequence). The CDR3 has 14 residues. Data came from immunoSEQ multiplex PCR; TCRdb stores just in-frame clones and leaves some out. The sample holds 26,000 or so clones; approximately 76% are singletons and the top ten take approximately 10%.

This receptor was obtained from a human donor who received a COVID-19 vaccine. The sample was CD4+ T cells from PBMCs cultured with SARS-CoV-2 spike peptides, taken before COVID-19 vaccination. This chain uses TRBV30 with TRBJ1-1, with D unclear. The DNA of the CDR3 is TGTGCCTGGAGTGTAAGAGCCGTTAGCGCTGAAGCTTTCTTT. It encodes CAWSVRAVSAEAFF. Full variable domain (remainder filled in from reference TRBV30 and TRBJ1-1): SQTIHQWPATLVQPVGSPLSLECTVEGTSNPNLYWYRQAAGRGLQLLFYSVGIGQISSEVPQNLSASRPQDRQFILSSKKLLLSDSGFYLCAWSVRAVSAEAFFGQGTRLTVV.